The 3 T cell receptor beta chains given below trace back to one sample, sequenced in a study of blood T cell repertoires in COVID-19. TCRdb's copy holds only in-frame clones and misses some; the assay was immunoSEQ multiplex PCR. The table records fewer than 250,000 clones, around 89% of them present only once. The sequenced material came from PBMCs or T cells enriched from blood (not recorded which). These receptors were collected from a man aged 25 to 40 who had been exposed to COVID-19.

CDR3 coding DNA: TGTGCCAGCAGCCCGCAGGGGACCTACGAGCAGTACTTC. It yields the protein CASSPQGTYEQYF. This chain uses TRBV9 with TRBJ2-7, with D possibly being TRBD1 (6 bases). Germline values: CDR1 SGDLS, CDR2 YYNGEE. CDR3 size: 13 residues. V gave up 4 bases and J gave up 2 bases, with 10 bases separating them. Together with reference TRBV9 and TRBJ2-7, the CDR3 gives the full variable domain: DSGVTQTPKHLITATGQRVTLRCSPRSGDLSVYWYQQSLDQGLQFLIQYYNGEERAKGNILERFSAQQFPDLHSELNLSSLELGDSALYFCASSPQGTYEQYFGPGTRLTVT.

The CDR3 DNA follows: TGTGCCAGCAGTGAAATGGGCGCAGGGGGCCATCAGCCCCAGCATTTT. Protein product: CASSEMGAGGHQPQHF. The J gene is TRBJ1-5, the V gene TRBV6-1; 8 bases align to TRBD1. J gave up 5 bases and V 2 bases, and 8 bases lay outside the gene matches. CDR1 is MNHNS, CDR2 SASEGT, per germline. The CDR3 contains 16 residues.

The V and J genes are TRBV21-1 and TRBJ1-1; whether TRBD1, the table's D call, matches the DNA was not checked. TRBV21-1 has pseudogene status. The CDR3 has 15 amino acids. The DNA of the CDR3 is TGTGCCAGCAGCCTGACCGCCAGGGGCGGCACTGAAGCTTTCTTT. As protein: CASSLTARGGTEAFF.